This is a list of T cell receptor beta chains from one sample in a study of shared clonotypes between healthy human individuals. Some clones are missing from TCRdb's copy, which holds only in-frame ones; the method was immunoSEQ multiplex PCR. The sample lists about 480,000 clones, 79% occurring once. The sample taken for sequencing was PBMCs. The receptors originated from a woman in her forties in good health. Some clones in this sample may be carry-over from other donors' samples. CDR3s include the opening cysteine and the closing phenylalanine or tryptophan. The order of the fields is V gene, J gene, clone size, D gene, CDR3 DNA, CDR3 protein. A D gene is named only where the DNA matches it firmly. Size is stated for part of the rows, as once, few or many counts, or as a class when the clone is expanded.

>TRBV15|TRBJ2-7|NA|NA
TGTGCCACCAGCAGTGAGGGCAGAGCCTACGAGCAGTACTTC
CATSSEGRAYEQYF
>TRBV18|TRBJ2-5|once|NA
TGTGCCAGCTCACCTCCGACTAGTGTGGAGACCCAGTACTTC
CASSPPTSVETQYF
>TRBV5-4|TRBJ2-7|NA|TRBD1
TGTGCCAGCAGCCCGACAGGGGCGGGATCCTACGAGCAGTACTTC
CASSPTGAGSYEQYF
>TRBV7-7|TRBJ2-2|NA|NA
TGTGCTAGCAGCTTAGCGATGGGGAGGACCGGGGAGCTGTTTTTT
CASSLAMGRTGELFF
>TRBV19|TRBJ1-2|NA|TRBD1
TGTGCCAGTAGTACGACAGGGGTGGGCTACACCTTC
CASSTTGVGYTF
>TRBV19|TRBJ2-1|NA|NA
TGTGCCAGTAGTATAGATCGGGGCAATGAGCAGTTCTTC
CASSIDRGNEQFF
>TRBV7-3|TRBJ1-1|NA|NA
TGTGCCAGCAGCCCGATGACGGTGGCGAACACTGAAGCTTTCTTT
CASSPMTVANTEAFF
>TRBV18|TRBJ2-7|NA|NA
TGTGCCAGCTCACCTGCAGGTAGTGGTAACTACGAGCAGTACTTC
CASSPAGSGNYEQYF
>TRBV5-1|TRBJ2-7|NA|NA
TGCGCCAGCAGCCCTCAGCAGACCGGGGCCCACGAGCAGTACTTC
CASSPQQTGAHEQYF
>TRBV7-2|TRBJ1-5|few|NA
TGTGCCAGCAGCCCGACGGGTTCCAATCAGCCCCAGCATTTT
CASSPTGSNQPQHF
>TRBV6-5|TRBJ2-3|NA|TRBD2
TGTGCCAGCAGTTACTCGACTAGCGGTAGCACAGATACGCAGTATTTT
CASSYSTSGSTDTQYF
>TRBV28|TRBJ1-5|NA|NA
TGTGCCAGCAGACGGAGCAATCAGCCCCAGCATTTT
CASRRSNQPQHF
>TRBV7-2|TRBJ2-7|NA|NA
TGTGCCAGCAGCCGAACAGGGCTTCCAGTGAACGAGCAGTACTTC
CASSRTGLPVNEQYF
>TRBV9|TRBJ1-1|once|NA
TGTGCCAGCAGCGTAGAGGGGTTCAATCATGCTGAAGCTTTCTTT
CASSVEGFNHAEAFF
>TRBV4-3|TRBJ2-7|once|NA
TGCGCCAGCAGCCACGCCTACCTTTGGGATGAGCAGTACTTC
CASSHAYLWDEQYF
>TRBV7-9|TRBJ2-7|NA|NA
TGTGCCAGCAGCTTGAATTCCTACGAGCAGTACTTC
CASSLNSYEQYF
>TRBV7-9|TRBJ2-1|NA|NA
TGTGCCAGCAGCCCCGGGGGCGGGGCCTACAATGAGCAGTTCTTC
CASSPGGGAYNEQFF